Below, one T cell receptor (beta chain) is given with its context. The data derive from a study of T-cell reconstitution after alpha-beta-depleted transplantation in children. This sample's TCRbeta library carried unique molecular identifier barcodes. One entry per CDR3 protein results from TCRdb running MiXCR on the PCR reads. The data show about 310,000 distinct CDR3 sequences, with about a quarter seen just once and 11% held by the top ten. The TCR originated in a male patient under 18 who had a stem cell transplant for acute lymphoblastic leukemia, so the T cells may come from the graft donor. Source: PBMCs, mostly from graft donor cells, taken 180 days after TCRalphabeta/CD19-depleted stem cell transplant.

The DNA for the CDR3 is TGTGCCAGCAGCTCGGTAGGACAGCTGTTGAACGAGCAGTACTTC. Protein product: CASSSVGQLLNEQYF. The chain carries TRBV7-9 and TRBJ2-7, with D tentatively TRBD1 (6 bases). The CDR3 covers 15 residues. Germline V gene sequence: CDR1 SEHNR, CDR2 FQNEAQ (reference sequence). V was shortened by 4 bases and J by 5 bases, with 18 bases between the two germline ends.